This T cell receptor (beta chain) is from a study of TIL therapy for anti-PD-1-resistant metastatic lung cancer. Sequencing used immunoSEQ v3. Here immunoSEQ multiplex PCR was the method, and the copy in TCRdb shows in-frame clones only, minus some. The sample records tens of thousands of clones, around 79% being singletons. Study-wide results and caveats: After infusion, TIL clonotypes partly replaced peripheral T cells and declined over months.

Concerning this clone itself: Its matching antigen is unknown.

Stated time point: pre-treatment sample, taken before nivolumab and TIL therapy. The sequenced sample was blood, obtained at baseline. The origin of this receptor is a person aged 25-79 years with non-small cell lung cancer.

CDR3 DNA: TGCGCCAGCAGCCAAGGGGAGTTTCCCGAGGAAAAACTGTTTTTT. This translates into CASSQGEFPEEKLFF. This rearrangement joins TRBV4-1 to TRBJ1-4; D gene ambiguous. CDR1 and CDR2 from the germline V gene are MGHRA and YSYEKL. Trimming removed 1 base from V and 8 bases from J, with 14 bases in between. CDR3 length: 15 residues.